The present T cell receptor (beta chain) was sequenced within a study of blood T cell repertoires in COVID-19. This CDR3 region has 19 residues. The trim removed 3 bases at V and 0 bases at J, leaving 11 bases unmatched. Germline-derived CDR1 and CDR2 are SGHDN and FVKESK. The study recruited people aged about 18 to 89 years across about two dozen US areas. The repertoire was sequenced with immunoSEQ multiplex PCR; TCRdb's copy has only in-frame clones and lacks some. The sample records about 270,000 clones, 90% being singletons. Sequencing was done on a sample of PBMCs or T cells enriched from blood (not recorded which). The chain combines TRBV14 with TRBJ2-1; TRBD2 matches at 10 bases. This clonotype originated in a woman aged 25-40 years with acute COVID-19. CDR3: CASSHIGLAEKHSYNEQFF. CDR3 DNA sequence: TGTGCCAGCAGCCACATCGGACTAGCGGAAAAACACTCCTACAATGAGCAGTTCTTC. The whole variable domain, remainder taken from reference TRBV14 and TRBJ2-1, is EAGVTQFPSHSVIEKGQTVTLRCDPISGHDNLYWYRRVMGKEIKFLLHFVKESKQDESGMPNNRFLAERTGGTYSTLKVQPAELEDSGVYFCASSHIGLAEKHSYNEQFFGPGTRLTVL.